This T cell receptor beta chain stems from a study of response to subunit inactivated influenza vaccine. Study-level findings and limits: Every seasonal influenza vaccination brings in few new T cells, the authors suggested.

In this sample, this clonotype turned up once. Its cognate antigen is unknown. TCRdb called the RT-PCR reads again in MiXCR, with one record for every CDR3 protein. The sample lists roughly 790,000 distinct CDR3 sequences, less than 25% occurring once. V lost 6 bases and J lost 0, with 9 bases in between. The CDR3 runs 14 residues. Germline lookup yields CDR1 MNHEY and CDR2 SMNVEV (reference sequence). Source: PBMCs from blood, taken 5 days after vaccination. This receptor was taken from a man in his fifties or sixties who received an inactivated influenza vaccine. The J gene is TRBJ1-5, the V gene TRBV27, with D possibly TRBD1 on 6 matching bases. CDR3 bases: TGTGCCAGCAGACAGGGATATAGCAATCAGCCCCAGCATTTT. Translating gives CASRQGYSNQPQHF.